This T cell receptor (beta chain) was observed in a study of cytomegalovirus exposure and HLA in healthy donors. For the study at large: Early on, a data release was issued that held about 85 million unique TCRs from HLA-typed donors. Study conclusions and caveats: It was assumed in the presence/absence analyses that sequencing depth was roughly uniform across donors. What was likely a sequencing artifact was a cluster of highly shared sequence variants. Most TCR beta V segments were productive about 87% or about 30% of the time in an earlier analysis.

Germline CDR1 and CDR2: SGHRS and YFSETQ. The V segment lost 3 bases and the J segment 4 bases; nucleotides outside the gene matches: 8. The CDR3 extends over 15 amino acids. A multiplex PCR was run with 60 Vbeta primers and 13 Jbeta primers. Only in-frame clones appear in the TCRdb table, and some are missing; sequencing was by immunoSEQ multiplex PCR. Seen here are 150,000 to 200,000 clones, about three quarters observed once, and the top ten hold roughly 4.5%. As concerns this clone: What it binds is unknown.

This sequence joins TRBV5-1 and TRBJ1-2; 8 bases agree with TRBD1. This TCR derives from a man aged 18 to 29 in good health and CMV-seropositive. The sample was PBMCs. DNA for the CDR3: TGCGCCAGCAGCTCATACGGACAGGGTCGCTATGGCTACACCTTC. As protein: CASSSYGQGRYGYTF. The full variable domain, with the rest looked up from reference TRBV5-1 and TRBJ1-2, is KAGVTQTPRYLIKTRGQQVTLSCSPISGHRSVSWYQQTPGQGLQFLFEYFSETQRNKGNFPGRFSGRQFSNSRSEMNVSTLELGDSALYLCASSSYGQGRYGYTFGSGTRLTVV.